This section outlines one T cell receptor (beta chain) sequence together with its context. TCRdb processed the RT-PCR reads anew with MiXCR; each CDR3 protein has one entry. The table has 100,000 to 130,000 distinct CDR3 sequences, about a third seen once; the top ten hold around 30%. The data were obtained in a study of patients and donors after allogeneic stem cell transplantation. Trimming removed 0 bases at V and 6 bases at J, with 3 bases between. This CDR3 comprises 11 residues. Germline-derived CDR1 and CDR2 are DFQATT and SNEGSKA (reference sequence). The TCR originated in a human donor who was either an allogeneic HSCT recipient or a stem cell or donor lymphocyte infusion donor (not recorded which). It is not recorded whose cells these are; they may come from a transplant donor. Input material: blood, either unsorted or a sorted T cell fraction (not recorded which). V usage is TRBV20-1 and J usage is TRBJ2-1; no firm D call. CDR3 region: CSARDFNEQFF. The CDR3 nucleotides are TGCAGTGCTAGAGATTTCAATGAGCAGTTCTTC.